This TCR beta chain was captured in a study of T cells after posttransplantation cyclophosphamide. Measured with immunoSEQ multiplex PCR; TCRdb has only the in-frame clones, and not every one. Singletons are absent from the sample, which has 40,000 to 60,000 clones. Looked up from germline, CDR1 is LNHDA and CDR2 is SQIVND (reference sequence). The CDR3 length is 13 residues. V was clipped by 3 bases and J by 3 bases, with 9 bases between them. Many counts were recorded for this clone. This TCR was recovered from a man aged 40-49 years in good health, CMV-negative, and a related stem cell transplant donor. Sequences were obtained from PBMCs. The V and J genes are TRBV19 and TRBJ2-7, with D possibly TRBD1 on 5 matching bases. In nucleotides, the CDR3 is TGTGCCAGTAGTATTCTTCAGGGCTACGAGCAGTACTTC. Its protein product is CASSILQGYEQYF. The whole variable domain, filled in from reference TRBV19 and TRBJ2-7, reads DGGITQSPKYLFRKEGQNVTLSCEQNLNHDAMYWYRQDPGQGLRLIYYSQIVNDFQKGDIAEGYSVSREKKESFPLTVTSAQKNPTAFYLCASSILQGYEQYFGPGTRLTVT.